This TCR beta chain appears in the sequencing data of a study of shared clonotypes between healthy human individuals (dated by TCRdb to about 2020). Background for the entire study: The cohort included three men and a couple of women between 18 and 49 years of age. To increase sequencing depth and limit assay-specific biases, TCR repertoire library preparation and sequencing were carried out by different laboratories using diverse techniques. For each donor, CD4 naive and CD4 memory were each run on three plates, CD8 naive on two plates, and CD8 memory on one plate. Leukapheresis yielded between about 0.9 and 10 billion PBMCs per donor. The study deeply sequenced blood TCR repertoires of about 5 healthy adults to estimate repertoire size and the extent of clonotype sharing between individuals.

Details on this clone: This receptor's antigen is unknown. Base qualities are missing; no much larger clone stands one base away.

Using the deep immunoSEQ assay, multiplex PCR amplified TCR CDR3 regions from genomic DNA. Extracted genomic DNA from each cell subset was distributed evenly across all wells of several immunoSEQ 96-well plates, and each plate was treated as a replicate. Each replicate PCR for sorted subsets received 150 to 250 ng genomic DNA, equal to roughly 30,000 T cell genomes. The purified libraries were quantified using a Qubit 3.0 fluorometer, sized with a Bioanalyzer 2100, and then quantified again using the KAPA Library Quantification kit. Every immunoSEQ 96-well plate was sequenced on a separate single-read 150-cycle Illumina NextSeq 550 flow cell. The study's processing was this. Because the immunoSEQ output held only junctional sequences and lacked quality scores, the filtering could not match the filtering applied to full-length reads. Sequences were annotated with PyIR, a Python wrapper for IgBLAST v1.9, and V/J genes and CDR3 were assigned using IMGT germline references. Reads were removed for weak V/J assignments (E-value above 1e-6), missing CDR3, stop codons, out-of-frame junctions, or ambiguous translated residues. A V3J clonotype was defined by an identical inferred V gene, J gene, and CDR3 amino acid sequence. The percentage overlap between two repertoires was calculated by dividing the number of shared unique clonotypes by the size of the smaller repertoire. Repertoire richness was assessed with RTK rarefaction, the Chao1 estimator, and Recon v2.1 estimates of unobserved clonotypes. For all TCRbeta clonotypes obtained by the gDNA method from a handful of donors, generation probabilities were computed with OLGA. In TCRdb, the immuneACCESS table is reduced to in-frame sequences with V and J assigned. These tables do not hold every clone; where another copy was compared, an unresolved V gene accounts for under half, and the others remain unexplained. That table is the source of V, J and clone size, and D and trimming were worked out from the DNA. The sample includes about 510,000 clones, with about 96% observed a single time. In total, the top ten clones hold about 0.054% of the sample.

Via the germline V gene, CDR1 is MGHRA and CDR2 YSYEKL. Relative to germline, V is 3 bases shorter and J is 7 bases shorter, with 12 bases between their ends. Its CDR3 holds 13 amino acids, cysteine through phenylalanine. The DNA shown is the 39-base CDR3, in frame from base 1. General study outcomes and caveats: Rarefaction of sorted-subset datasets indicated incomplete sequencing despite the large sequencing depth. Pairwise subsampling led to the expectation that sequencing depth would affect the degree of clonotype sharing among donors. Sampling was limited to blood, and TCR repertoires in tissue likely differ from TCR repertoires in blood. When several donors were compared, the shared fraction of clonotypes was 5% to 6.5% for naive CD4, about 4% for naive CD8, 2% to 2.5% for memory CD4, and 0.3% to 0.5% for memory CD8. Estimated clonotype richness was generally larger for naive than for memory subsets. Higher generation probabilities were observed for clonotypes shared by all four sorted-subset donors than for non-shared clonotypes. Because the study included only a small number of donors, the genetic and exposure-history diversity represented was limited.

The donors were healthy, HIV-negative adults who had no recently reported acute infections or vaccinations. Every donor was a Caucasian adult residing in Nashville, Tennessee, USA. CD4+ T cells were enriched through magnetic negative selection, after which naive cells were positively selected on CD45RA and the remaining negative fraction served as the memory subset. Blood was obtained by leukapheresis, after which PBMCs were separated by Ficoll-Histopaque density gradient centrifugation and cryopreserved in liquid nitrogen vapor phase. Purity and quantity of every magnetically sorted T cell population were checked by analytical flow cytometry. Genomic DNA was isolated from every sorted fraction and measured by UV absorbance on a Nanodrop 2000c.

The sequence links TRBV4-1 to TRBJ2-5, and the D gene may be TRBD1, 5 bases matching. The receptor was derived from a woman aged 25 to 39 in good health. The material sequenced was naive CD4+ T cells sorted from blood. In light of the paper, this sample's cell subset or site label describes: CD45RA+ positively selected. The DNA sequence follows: TGCGCCAGCAGCCATGGGCCAACAGGGACCCAGTACTTC. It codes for CASSHGPTGTQYF.